Listed below are T cell receptor beta chains from one sample, sequenced in a study of blood T cell repertoires in COVID-19. Only in-frame clones appear in the TCRdb table, and some are missing; sequencing was by immunoSEQ multiplex PCR. The top ten clones hold 6.2% of a sample with around 150,000 clones, around four fifths of them seen once. Sample: PBMCs or T cells enriched from blood (not recorded which). The receptors here all came from a woman aged 35 to 49 who had recovered from COVID-19. Each CDR3 is given with its conserved first and last residue. The order of the fields is clone size, V gene, J gene, D gene, CDR3 protein, CDR3 DNA. The D gene is left open where the match is weak. Part of the rows lack a size; the others show once, few, many or a class for expanded clones.

clone_size: -; v_call: TRBV5-6; j_call: TRBJ1-5; d_call: -; cdr3_aa: CASRNLRLNQPQHF; cdr3_nt: TGTGCCAGCAGAAACCTCCGACTTAATCAGCCCCAGCATTTT
clone_size: once; v_call: TRBV19; j_call: TRBJ1-2; d_call: TRBD1; cdr3_aa: CASSISQGALGYTF; cdr3_nt: TGTGCCAGTAGTATCTCTCAGGGGGCGCTCGGCTACACCTTC
clone_size: -; v_call: TRBV19; j_call: TRBJ1-2; d_call: -; cdr3_aa: CASSIDQDRPNYGYTF; cdr3_nt: TGTGCCAGTAGTATAGATCAAGACAGGCCTAACTATGGCTACACCTTC
clone_size: -; v_call: TRBV9; j_call: TRBJ2-5; d_call: -; cdr3_aa: CASSPWGGEETQYF; cdr3_nt: TGTGCCAGCAGCCCCTGGGGGGGCGAGGAGACCCAGTACTTC
clone_size: -; v_call: TRBV6-5; j_call: TRBJ1-5; d_call: TRBD1; cdr3_aa: CASRTGIQPQHF; cdr3_nt: TGTGCCAGCAGGACAGGGATTCAGCCCCAGCATTTT
clone_size: -; v_call: TRBV28; j_call: TRBJ1-2; d_call: TRBD1; cdr3_aa: CASSLRGQGILGGYTF; cdr3_nt: TGTGCCAGCAGTTTACGTGGACAGGGGATTTTGGGAGGCTACACCTTC
clone_size: -; v_call: TRBV4-1; j_call: TRBJ2-2; d_call: -; cdr3_aa: CASSPTYGGAGELFF; cdr3_nt: TGCGCCAGCAGCCCCACCTACGGCGGGGCCGGGGAGCTGTTTTTT
clone_size: -; v_call: TRBV11-3; j_call: TRBJ2-1; d_call: TRBD2; cdr3_aa: CASSFGKTSGFNEQFF; cdr3_nt: TGTGCCAGCAGCTTTGGGAAGACTAGCGGGTTCAATGAGCAGTTCTTC
clone_size: -; v_call: TRBV5-1; j_call: TRBJ1-3; d_call: TRBD1; cdr3_aa: CASRATGDGNTIYF; cdr3_nt: TGCGCCAGCAGAGCGACAGGGGATGGAAACACCATATATTTT
clone_size: -; v_call: TRBV5-1; j_call: TRBJ2-7; d_call: TRBD2; cdr3_aa: CASSPTQGGDEQYF; cdr3_nt: TGCGCCAGCAGCCCCACCCAGGGAGGGGACGAGCAGTACTTC
clone_size: -; v_call: TRBV27; j_call: TRBJ1-4; d_call: TRBD1; cdr3_aa: CASSITGAIYEKLFF; cdr3_nt: TGTGCCAGCAGTATAACAGGGGCCATTTATGAAAAACTGTTTTTT